These 13 T cell receptor beta chains were all obtained from the same sample, sequenced in a study of blood T cell repertoires in COVID-19. The assay was immunoSEQ multiplex PCR, and TCRdb's table has in-frame clones only and misses some. The sample includes 250,000 to 350,000 clones, 90% of them seen just once. Sequencing was carried out using PBMCs or T cells enriched from blood (not recorded which). These receptor sequences come from a man aged 55 to 69 who had recovered from COVID-19.

This clone has just one count. V gene TRBV4-2 combines with J gene TRBJ1-1, with a tentative D call TRBD1 (5 bases). V lost 0 bases, J lost 2 bases, and 16 bases lay in between. There are 17 residues in the CDR3. Germline values: CDR1 LGHNA, CDR2 YNFKEQ. CDR3 sequence (DNA): TGTGCCAGCAGCCAAGATCCCCGGGGGGTAGGAAACACTGAAGCTTTCTTT. This sequence encodes CASSQDPRGVGNTEAFF.

The chain combines TRBV11-2 with TRBJ1-5; 7 bases fit TRBD1. V shed 5 bases, J shed 4 bases, and the junction held 2 bases outside the gene matches. Germline-derived CDR1 and CDR2 are SGHAT and FQNNGV. CDR3 length: 13 residues. The CDR3 DNA follows: TGTGCCAGCAGCCGGGACAGAAATCAGCCCCAGCATTTT. Its translation: CASSRDRNQPQHF.

J is TRBJ2-1 and V is TRBV11-2; 9 nucleotides match TRBD1. The trim removed 11 bases at V and 7 bases at J, leaving 6 bases unmatched. Germline CDR1 and CDR2: SGHAT and FQNNGV. This CDR3 region has 12 residues. The CDR3 sequence is CASTGGMNEQFF. The CDR3 bases are TGTGCCTCCACAGGGGGCATGAATGAGCAGTTCTTC.

With respect to this clone: Other DNA sequences in the sample encode the same CDR3. This chain uses TRBV4-1 with TRBJ1-1; weak D call: TRBD1 (6 bases). Per germline, CDR1 MGHRA and CDR2 YSYEKL. The CDR3 runs to 14 residues. Trimming took off 1 base at V and 4 bases at J, with 10 bases between the two ends. The CDR3 reads CASSQGGRGTEAFF. CDR3 bases: TGCGCCAGCAGCCAAGGGGGGCGCGGCACTGAAGCTTTCTTT.

J is TRBJ1-1 and V is TRBV3-1 (or the pseudogene TRBV3-2); TRBD1 matches at 9 bases. The length of the CDR3 is 15 residues. Germline V gene data show CDR1 as LGHDT and CDR2 as YNNKEL (reference sequence). J lost 5 bases, V lost 5 bases, and 9 bases had no gene match. The CDR3 coding sequence is TGTGCCAGCAGCACATACAGGGGGCCAGGGACTGAAGCTTTCTTT. Its translation: CASSTYRGPGTEAFF.

The chain carries TRBV30 and TRBJ1-3; 8 positions agree with TRBD1. V shed 5 bases and J 0 bases; nucleotides not matched to a gene: 3. Germline V gives CDR1 GTSNPN, CDR2 SVGIG (reference sequence). The CDR3 consists of 14 residues. CDR3 DNA sequence: TGTGCCTGGGCCAGGGGGCTCTCTGGAAACACCATATATTTT. This translates into CAWARGLSGNTIYF. Filled out from reference TRBV30 and TRBJ1-3, the complete variable domain reads SQTIHQWPATLVQPVGSPLSLECTVEGTSNPNLYWYRQAAGRGLQLLFYSVGIGQISSEVPQNLSASRPQDRQFILSSKKLLLSDSGFYLCAWARGLSGNTIYFGEGSWLTVV.

The V call is TRBV11-3, the J call TRBJ2-3; D perhaps matches TRBD2 (7 bases). CDR1 SGHNT and CDR2 YENEEA come from the germline V gene. The CDR3 totals 15 residues. Deletions cut 3 bases from V and 1 base from J, with 11 bases between. In DNA form, the CDR3 reads TGTGCCAGCAGCTTCGGGGGGCGCGGCACAGATACGCAGTATTTT. It yields the protein CASSFGGRGTDTQYF.

The chain employs TRBV5-1 and TRBJ1-2; the D gene is possibly TRBD1 (5 bases). The CDR3 is 14 residues long. The germline V gene has CDR1 SGHRS and CDR2 YFSETQ. The V end lost 1 base, the J end lost 6 bases, and 13 bases lay between the germline ends. The CDR3 loop reads CASSLWGLTDGYTF. The DNA of the CDR3 is TGCGCCAGCAGCTTGTGGGGACTTACAGATGGCTACACCTTC.

This rearrangement joins TRBV15 to TRBJ1-1; 8 bases agree with TRBD1. Germline CDR1 reads LNHNV; CDR2 reads YYDKDF (reference sequence). The CDR3 is made up of 13 amino acids. V lost 0 bases and J lost 8; bases outside the gene matches: 2. The CDR3 DNA is TGTGCCACCAGCAGAGAATGGGACAGGGAAGCTTTCTTT. Translated: CATSREWDREAFF.

The chain combines TRBV5-6 with TRBJ1-6; the D gene is possibly TRBD1 (6 bases). Per the germline V gene, CDR1 is SGHDT and CDR2 is YYEEEE. The CDR3 spans 14 residues. Trimming left V 1 base short and J 10 bases short, with 12 bases between. The CDR3, as DNA: TGTGCCAGCAGCTTGTATGGGGGCGAATCACCCCTCCACTTT. Protein product: CASSLYGGESPLHF.

This sequence joins TRBV11-2 and TRBJ1-4, with 7 bases that match TRBD1. This CDR3 has 16 amino acids. Germline values: CDR1 SGHAT, CDR2 FQNNGV. The J segment lost 4 bases and the V segment lost 5 bases, leaving 10 bases of the junction unmatched. The CDR3 DNA follows: TGTGCCAGCAGCGTCCCCCGGGACAGAATTAATGAAAAACTGTTTTTT. As protein: CASSVPRDRINEKLFF.

This clone was found once. The chain links TRBV3-1 (or the pseudogene TRBV3-2) to TRBJ1-4; D is undetermined. The V end lost 3 bases, the J end lost 7 bases, and 6 bases lay between the germline ends. Per the germline V gene, CDR1 is LGHDT and CDR2 is YNNKEL (reference sequence). The CDR3 contains 12 residues. The CDR3 DNA is TGTGCCAGCAGCCAGTACGGTGAAAAACTGTTTTTT. Its protein is CASSQYGEKLFF.

The gene calls are TRBV3-1 (or the pseudogene TRBV3-2) and TRBJ1-1, with a tentative D call TRBD1 (5 bases). CDR1 and CDR2 (germline): LGHDT, YNNKEL (reference sequence). The CDR3 loop spans 19 amino acids. V was clipped by 2 bases and J by 0 bases, with 22 bases between them. The CDR3 coding sequence is TGTGCCAGCAGCCAAAGGAAAGCCCGGGGCGGGACGGTGAACACTGAAGCTTTCTTT. This codes for CASSQRKARGGTVNTEAFF.